This T cell receptor (beta chain) stems from a study of T cells in Graves' hyperthyroidism and ophthalmopathy. The CDR3 regions of TCR beta were amplified from RNA transcripts. The HTBI primer set served for first-round RT-PCR of the TCR CDR3. Using its own MiXCR run on the multiplex PCR reads, TCRdb lists one record per CDR3 protein. In the table there are around 520,000 distinct CDR3 sequences, about 15% of which are singletons. V was pared by 1 base and J by 6 bases, with 6 bases of the junction left unmatched. The CDR3 loop spans 16 amino acids. Germline loops: CDR1 MGHDK, CDR2 SYGVNS. The sample was blood. The receptor's source is a woman in her thirties or forties with Graves' hyperthyroidism. This chain links TRBV25-1 with TRBJ2-1; 10 bases match TRBD2. The CDR3 spells CASSEWSSGRGNEQFF. Here the CDR3 DNA reads TGTGCCAGCAGTGAATGGTCTAGCGGGAGAGGCAATGAGCAGTTCTTC.